This TCR beta chain was obtained from a study of cytomegalovirus exposure and HLA in healthy donors. General observations from the study: Subsequent analysis of the 120 or so validation repertoires found a tendency for first-cohort TCR clusters to co-occur. Accounts indicate the classifier identified cytomegalovirus status with strong specificity and sensitivity. The authors enumerated over 150 TCR beta chains as linked to cytomegalovirus.

The germline V gene encodes CDR1 MGHRA and CDR2 YSYEKL. Unmatched junction bases numbered 12, after V lost 1 base and J lost 15 bases. The CDR3 length is 15 residues. Clones were read by immunoSEQ multiplex PCR, and TCRdb kept only the in-frame ones, dropping some. The table has 130,000 to 150,000 clones, almost 90% seen once. The sample holds a few counts of this clone. The antigen remains undetermined. The sample carries other DNA sequences with the same CDR3. The rearrangement joins TRBV4-1 to TRBJ2-1, with 10 bases that match TRBD2. The sample comprised PBMCs. The receptor was derived from a woman younger than 35 in good health and CMV-seropositive. The CDR3 loop reads CASSQVLGSGREGFF. In DNA, the CDR3 is TGCGCCAGCAGCCAAGTACTGGGGAGCGGGAGGGAGGGGTTCTTC.